This T cell receptor beta chain was obtained from a study of long-term antiretroviral therapy in people with HIV. In regard to this clone: Its specificity is unknown.

The CDR3 consists of 17 residues. CDR1 and CDR2 from the germline V gene are WSHSY and SAAADI. V lost 7 bases, J lost 6 bases, and 9 bases stayed unmatched. Survey level was the resolution at which the v3.0 immunoSEQ assay ran. Data came from immunoSEQ multiplex PCR; TCRdb stores just in-frame clones and leaves some out. The sample lists some 21,000 clones, around 69% seen once, with 12% in the top ten. Study results and caveats: Clones showing expansion before ART dominated the repertoire at all time points. Investigators report no available data on ART adherence, viral resistance or therapy changes.

This sequence originates from a woman in her thirties or forties with HIV. Sample: unsorted PBMCs, taken less than 1.8 years before starting antiretroviral therapy. The rearrangement uses TRBV10-2 and TRBJ2-2; 15 positions agree with TRBD2. The CDR3 protein is CASTGTSGRIRAGELFF. The CDR3 DNA follows: TGCGCCAGCACAGGGACTAGCGGGAGGATTCGGGCCGGGGAGCTGTTTTTT.